Following are 25 T cell receptor beta chains from one sample sequenced in a study of T-cell memory formation after mild COVID-19. TCRdb analysed the 5' RACE reads with MiXCR anew, one entry per CDR3 protein. The sample has almost 350,000 distinct CDR3 sequences; around 20% are singletons. Sequences were obtained from PBMCs or a T cell subset sorted from them (not recorded which). These receptors were collected from a man between 18 and 29 years old who had mild COVID-19 (a few samples of this study predate the infection). Cell type and time point are not known.

A few counts support this clonotype. The V gene is TRBV30, the J gene TRBJ2-3; 8 bases align to TRBD2. The CDR3 has 14 amino acids. Germline V gives CDR1 GTSNPN, CDR2 SVGIG (reference sequence). J gave up 6 bases and V 0 bases, and 5 bases lay outside the gene matches. CDR3 residues: CAWSVSGGWDTQYF. In DNA, the CDR3 is TGTGCCTGGAGTGTCAGCGGGGGCTGGGATACGCAGTATTTT.

The table lists this clonotype with a few counts. The chain recombines TRBV6-2 or TRBV6-3 with TRBJ2-3, with D maybe TRBD2 (5 bases). The V gene's germline CDR1 is MNHEY and CDR2 SVGEGT. Trimming shortened V by 2 bases and J by 6 bases, and 9 bases separated the two germline ends. The CDR3 sequence is 13 residues long. The CDR3, as DNA: TGTGCCAGCAGTTACACCGGGGATGATACGCAGTATTTT. Protein product: CASSYTGDDTQYF.

The chain links TRBV5-1 to TRBJ1-2; 7 bases agree with TRBD1. The germline gives CDR1 SGHRS, CDR2 YFSETQ. This CDR3 spans 14 amino acids. Trimming took 4 bases from V and 3 from J; bases not matched to a gene: 6. This chain's CDR3 is CASSNHQGDYGYTF. The CDR3 nucleotides read TGCGCCAGCAGCAACCACCAGGGGGACTATGGCTACACCTTC.

This clonotype was detected only a few times. The chain is built from TRBV29-1 and TRBJ1-2; unclear D gene. The CDR3 is made up of 10 amino acids. Trimming left V 3 bases short and J 4 bases short, with 3 bases between. CDR1 is SQVTM and CDR2 is ANQGSEA in the germline V gene. The CDR3 DNA follows: TGCAGCGTTGAGGGCTATGGCTACACCTTC. Its translation: CSVEGYGYTF.

This chain connects TRBV12-3 or TRBV12-4 to TRBJ2-3; 8 bases line up with TRBD2. Germline trimming cut 4 bases from V and 3 bases from J; bases unmatched to any gene: 6. The CDR3 contains 15 residues. The DNA for the CDR3 is TGTGCCAGCAGTTCGACTAGCGCTGCTACAGATACGCAGTATTTT. Its translation is CASSSTSAATDTQYF.

The V call is TRBV5-4, the J call TRBJ2-1; TRBD2 is a possible D gene (6 bases). Germline CDR1 and CDR2: SGHNT and YYREEE (reference sequence). The CDR3 is 14 residues long. The V end lost 1 base, the J end lost 8 bases, and 13 bases lay between the germline ends. CDR3 DNA sequence: TGTGCCAGCAGCTTGAACACACTAGCTTATGAGCAGTTCTTC. Translated, it gives CASSLNTLAYEQFF.

The chain combines TRBV7-9 with TRBJ1-1; no clear D gene. There are 11 residues in the CDR3. V was pared by 1 base and J by 6 bases, with 3 bases between. Germline CDR1 reads SEHNR; CDR2 reads FQNEAQ (reference sequence). This chain's CDR3 is CASSLVSEAFF. CDR3 in DNA: TGTGCCAGCAGCTTAGTCTCTGAAGCTTTCTTT.

The CDR3 region has the DNA TGTGCCAGCCGTCCTGGATTGGGCTCTTATTCACCCCTCCACTTT. It codes for CASRPGLGSYSPLHF. The chain couples TRBV2 to TRBJ1-6; D is unresolved. Germline CDR1 is SNHLY and CDR2 is FYNNEI. This CDR3 spans 15 amino acids. V was shortened by 8 bases and J by 8 bases, with 19 bases between the two germline ends.

The genes are TRBV28 and TRBJ1-3, with 8 bases lining up with TRBD1. This CDR3 is 16 amino acids long. J lost 4 bases, V lost 5 bases, and 10 bases had no gene match. Germline V lookup: CDR1 MDHEN, CDR2 SYDVKM. CDR3 nucleotide sequence: TGTGCCAGCAGTCTTAACCAGGGGGCGTCAGGAAACACCATATATTTT. Encoded protein: CASSLNQGASGNTIYF.

This rearrangement joins TRBV30 to TRBJ2-1; a weak D match, TRBD1 (7 bases). Looked up from germline, CDR1 is GTSNPN and CDR2 is SVGIG (reference sequence). This CDR3 has 16 residues. Trimming pared 2 bases from V and 3 bases from J, leaving 17 bases between. The CDR3 DNA is TGTGCCTGGAGTCCCGACCCAGGGGGACTCTACAATGAGCAGTTCTTC. This encodes CAWSPDPGGLYNEQFF.

The genes are TRBV10-3 and TRBJ2-2; 8 positions agree with TRBD2. Germline V CDR1 and CDR2: ENHRY, SYGVKD. This CDR3 is built from 15 residues. Trimming cost V 6 bases and J 3 bases; bases outside gene matches: 6. The CDR3 loop is CAIRTGGGYTGELFF. CDR3 coding DNA: TGTGCCATCAGGACGGGCGGGGGGTACACCGGGGAGCTGTTTTTT.

This clonotype was seen a handful of times. V and J are TRBV7-9 and TRBJ2-2, with D perhaps TRBD1 (6 bases). CDR3 length: 16 amino acids. Trimming cost V 5 bases and J 1 base, with 14 bases left between them. Looked up from germline, CDR1 is SEHNR and CDR2 is FQNEAQ (reference sequence). CDR3 nucleotides: TGTGCCAGCAGCCCAAAGGGGGTTAGGAACACCGGGGAGCTGTTTTTT. It encodes CASSPKGVRNTGELFF.

The chain couples TRBV5-1 to TRBJ2-5; tentatively, D is TRBD1 or TRBD2 (6 bases each). This CDR3 contains 13 residues. V lost 6 bases to trimming and J lost 2 bases, with 11 bases between them. Germline V gene sequence: CDR1 SGHRS, CDR2 YFSETQ. The CDR3 reads CASIGGGQETQYF. The CDR3 DNA is TGCGCCAGCATAGGAGGGGGACAAGAGACCCAGTACTTC.

Only a few counts were recorded for this clonotype. The V call is TRBV7-2, the J call TRBJ1-4; weak D call: TRBD1 (5 bases). This CDR3 has 16 residues. Trimming removed 5 bases at V and 6 bases at J, with 19 bases between. Germline V lookup: CDR1 SGHTA, CDR2 FQGNSA. As DNA, the CDR3 is TGTGCCAGCAGCCCACGCCAGGGCCTAAGACATGAAAAACTGTTTTTT. Translation gives CASSPRQGLRHEKLFF.

This chain uses TRBV6-5 with TRBJ1-1, with 7 positions matching TRBD1. V lost 7 bases and J lost 8; bases outside the gene matches: 10. This CDR3 comprises 13 residues. CDR1 and CDR2 from the germline V gene are MNHEY and SVGAGI. The CDR3 DNA reads as TGTGCCAGCACCCCGAGGGGGCCGGGGGAAGCTTTCTTT. Translating it yields CASTPRGPGEAFF.

This clonotype was seen a handful of times. The gene calls are TRBV5-1 and TRBJ2-3, with 8 bases identical to TRBD1. CDR3 length equals 15 residues. Germline values: CDR1 SGHRS, CDR2 YFSETQ. Unmatched junction bases numbered 6, after V lost 0 bases and J lost 6 bases. The CDR3 DNA reads TGCGCCAGCAGCTTGGGGGACAGGATAAGGGATACGCAGTATTTT. This translates into CASSLGDRIRDTQYF.

V gene TRBV28 combines with J gene TRBJ2-7; 9 bases align to TRBD1. The CDR3 covers 14 residues. Germline values: CDR1 MDHEN, CDR2 SYDVKM. J gave up 4 bases and V 3 bases, and 4 bases lay outside the gene matches. The CDR3 nucleotides read TGTGCCAGCAGTTTGGGGACAGGGTTATACGAGCAGTACGTC. Amino acids: CASSLGTGLYEQYV.

V gene TRBV29-1 combines with J gene TRBJ2-7; D is undetermined. From germline, CDR1 is SQVTM and CDR2 ANQGSEA. V lost 5 bases and J 0 bases, leaving 17 bases between the germline ends. This CDR3 is built from 15 residues. Here the CDR3 DNA reads TGCAGCGTTCATGATGGACCTGCTAGCTCCTACGAGCAGTACTTC. The encoded protein is CSVHDGPASSYEQYF.

This clonotype came up a few times. V and J are TRBV5-6 and TRBJ1-2, with D tentatively TRBD1 (6 bases). Germline CDR1 is SGHDT and CDR2 is YYEEEE. Trimming cost V 4 bases and J 4 bases, with 17 bases left between them. The CDR3 spans 15 residues. The CDR3 protein is CASSHRDKTLYGYTF. The DNA for the CDR3 is TGTGCCAGCAGCCACCGGGACAAGACCCTCTATGGCTACACCTTC.

The V call is TRBV4-2, the J call TRBJ2-5; 7 positions match TRBD2. The CDR3 consists of 15 residues. CDR1 is LGHNA, CDR2 YNFKEQ, per germline. With V trimmed by 4 bases and J by 0 bases, 5 bases remained unmatched. CDR3 in DNA: TGTGCCAGCAGCCTGTTAAGCGGGGACCAAGAGACCCAGTACTTC. Amino acids: CASSLLSGDQETQYF.

This rearrangement joins TRBV3-1 to TRBJ1-1, with D hard to call. Trimming removed 0 bases at V and 3 bases at J, with 11 bases between. There are 15 residues in the CDR3. Germline values: CDR1 LGHDT, CDR2 YNNKEL (reference sequence). CDR3 nucleotides: TGTGCCAGCAGCCAAGACTGGGCGATTCACACTGAAGCTTTCTTT. Its protein is CASSQDWAIHTEAFF.

This sequence joins TRBV7-2 and TRBJ2-4, with a possible D match to TRBD2 (7 bases). Looked up from germline, CDR1 is SGHTA and CDR2 is FQGNSA. This CDR3 has 16 amino acids. The V end lost 2 bases, the J end lost 2 bases, and 13 bases lay between the germline ends. CDR3 sequence reads: CASSLMGGAPKNIQYF. The CDR3 nucleotides are TGTGCCAGCAGCTTAATGGGGGGGGCCCCCAAAAACATTCAGTACTTC. The full variable domain, with the rest looked up from reference TRBV7-2 and TRBJ2-4, is GAGVSQSPSNKVTEKGKDVELRCDPISGHTALYWYRQSLGQGLEFLIYFQGNSAPDKSGLPSDRFSAERTGGSVSTLTIQRTQQEDSAVYLCASSLMGGAPKNIQYFGAGTRLSVL.

This clonotype was observed a few times. This sequence joins TRBV6-2 or TRBV6-3 and TRBJ1-5; D perhaps matches TRBD1 (6 bases). The germline V gene has CDR1 MNHEY and CDR2 SVGEGT. This CDR3 contains 12 residues. The V and J ends lost 2 bases and 7 bases respectively, with 6 bases between them. CDR3 sequence reads: CASSYGQQPQHF. The CDR3 DNA reads as TGTGCCAGCAGTTACGGACAGCAGCCCCAGCATTTT.

The rearrangement joins TRBV6-6 to TRBJ2-1; 7 nucleotides align to TRBD1. Germline CDR1 MNHNY, CDR2 SVGAGI (reference sequence). V shed 7 bases and J 5 bases; nucleotides not matched to a gene: 8. CDR3 length: 14 amino acids. CDR3 protein: CASNPGQPNNEQFF. The CDR3 nucleotides read TGTGCCAGCAACCCGGGACAGCCCAACAATGAGCAGTTCTTC.

This clonotype was found a few times. The chain joins TRBV7-2 to TRBJ2-7, with D perhaps being TRBD1 or TRBD2 (5 bases each). The V end lost 3 bases, the J end lost 1 base, and 7 bases lay between the germline ends. The CDR3 has 13 residues. The germline gives CDR1 SGHTA, CDR2 FQGNSA. CDR3: CASSFWGSYEQYV. CDR3 in DNA: TGTGCCAGCAGCTTTTGGGGGTCCTACGAGCAGTACGTC.